Shown below are 27 T cell receptor beta chains from a single sample sequenced in a study. One entry per CDR3 protein results from TCRdb running MiXCR on the 5' RACE reads. The sample contains about 6,700 distinct CDR3 sequences, approximately 52% of which appear only once. Sequencing was done on a sample of naive CD4+ T cells sorted from a lymph node. The subset denotes: naive CD4+ T cells, CD4+CD45RA+CD25-. These receptors originate from a female donor with breast cancer.

This clonotype has a handful of counts. J is TRBJ1-2 and V is TRBV20-1; D is ambiguous. Germline CDR1 and CDR2: DFQATT and SNEGSKA (reference sequence). The CDR3 length is 13 residues. Trimming shortened V by 8 bases and J by 0 bases, and 13 bases separated the two germline ends. The CDR3 DNA sequence: TGCAGTCCGACACAGACGGCTAACTATGGCTACACCTTC. Encoded protein: CSPTQTANYGYTF.

The CDR3 DNA follows: TGCAGCGTTGTTCCTAGCGGAAACACAGATACGCAGTATTTT. As protein: CSVVPSGNTDTQYF. The chain links TRBV29-1 to TRBJ2-3; TRBD2 aligns across 7 bases. Trimming cost V 4 bases and J 2 bases; bases outside gene matches: 6. CDR1 is SQVTM and CDR2 is ANQGSEA in the germline V gene. The CDR3 is made up of 14 amino acids.

The chain has TRBV5-1 and TRBJ2-7, with 8 bases matching TRBD2. V gave up 4 bases and J gave up 4 bases; unmatched junction bases: 7. CDR1 and CDR2 (germline): SGHRS, YFSETQ. The CDR3 runs 14 residues. CDR3 coding DNA: TGCGCCAGCAGCCAGGAGCGGGGGATGTACGAGCAGTACTTC. Protein product: CASSQERGMYEQYF.

A note on this clonotype: Germline is not matched at one junction end, which may reflect a read error. The chain uses TRBV6-1 and TRBJ2-1; D remains ambiguous. CDR3 length equals 14 residues. Germline V gene lookup returns CDR1 MNHNS and CDR2 SASEGT. The CDR3 spells CASSEVGQTGEQFF. The CDR3 nucleotides read TGTGCCAGCAGCGAAGTAGGCCAAACCGGAGAGCAGTTCTTC.

This clonotype was seen only a few times. The V gene is TRBV5-1, the J gene TRBJ2-1; 8 nucleotides line up with TRBD2. Germline V gene lookup returns CDR1 SGHRS and CDR2 YFSETQ. The CDR3 is 14 amino acids. The trim removed 2 bases at V and 7 bases at J, leaving 5 bases unmatched. The CDR3 DNA follows: TGCGCCAGCAGCTTAAGCGGGAGTCTAAATGAGCAGTTCTTC. Translation: CASSLSGSLNEQFF.

V gene TRBV29-1 combines with J gene TRBJ2-3, with a weak D call TRBD2 (5 bases). CDR3 length equals 11 residues. V lost 6 bases to trimming and J lost 10 bases, with 14 bases between them. Germline V gene data show CDR1 as SQVTM and CDR2 as ANQGSEA. The CDR3 sequence is CSVVEGPAQYF. The CDR3 coding sequence is TGCAGCGTAGTAGAGGGTCCCGCGCAGTATTTT.

CDR3 coding DNA: TGCAGTGCTAGACAGGCCGGGACAGGGGCGAACACTGAAGCTTTCTTT. The encoded protein is CSARQAGTGANTEAFF. The chain joins TRBV20-1 to TRBJ1-1, with 10 bases lining up with TRBD1. CDR1 is DFQATT and CDR2 is SNEGSKA in the germline V gene (reference sequence). Trimming removed 2 bases from V and 1 base from J; junction bases left unmatched: 7. This CDR3 is built from 16 residues.

The chain employs TRBV11-2 and TRBJ2-3; no firm D call. The V end was cut by 3 bases, the J end by 1 base, with 8 bases between. The CDR3 length is 14 residues. Germline V lookup: CDR1 SGHAT, CDR2 FQNNGV. This chain's CDR3 is CASSFRQGTDTQYF. CDR3 in DNA: TGTGCCAGCAGCTTTCGCCAGGGCACAGATACGCAGTATTTT.

The J gene is TRBJ2-5, the V gene TRBV18; D possibly corresponds to TRBD2 (7 bases). Between the trimmed V and J ends, which lost 4 bases and 2 bases, there was a span of 14 bases. Germline CDR1 reads KGHSH; CDR2 reads LQKENI. The CDR3 extends over 15 amino acids. The CDR3 here is CASSLAGGRQETQYF. CDR3 in DNA: TGTGCCAGCTCACTGGCCGGGGGGCGGCAAGAGACCCAGTACTTC.

On this clonotype: The conserved final phenylalanine or tryptophan is absent from the CDR3, which likely points to a read error. The chain has TRBV4-2 and TRBJ2-3; weak D call: TRBD2 (6 bases). The germline V gene has CDR1 LGHNA and CDR2 YNFKEQ. V lost 4 bases and J lost 4, with 15 bases in between. This CDR3 contains 15 residues. CDR3 in amino acids: CASSPNRETSDTQYV. CDR3 nucleotide sequence: TGTGCCAGCAGCCCAAACCGGGAGACATCAGATACGCAGTATGTT.

This chain joins TRBV5-1 and TRBJ2-2, with 7 bases that match TRBD1. With 3 bases clipped from V and 0 bases from J, the junction kept 5 bases outside the gene matches. From germline, CDR1 is SGHRS and CDR2 YFSETQ. The CDR3 is 16 residues long. CDR3 DNA sequence: TGCGCCAGCAGCTGGACCGGACAGGCGAACACCGGGGAGCTGTTTTTT. Translated: CASSWTGQANTGELFF.

The V gene is TRBV18, the J gene TRBJ1-6; 7 bases are a match to TRBD1. Germline CDR1 and CDR2: KGHSH and LQKENI. Unmatched junction bases numbered 7, after V lost 0 bases and J lost 8 bases. The CDR3 is 16 residues long. The CDR3 protein is CASSPPLSGGYSPLHF. The CDR3 DNA sequence: TGTGCCAGCTCACCACCGTTGTCAGGGGGTTATTCACCCCTCCACTTT.

V and J are TRBV12-3 or TRBV12-4 and TRBJ1-1; a weak D match, TRBD1 (5 bases). This CDR3 has 13 residues. V dropped 7 bases and J dropped 4 bases, with 13 bases sitting between them. This CDR3 reads CASKRDQGTEAFF. The DNA of the CDR3 is TGTGCCAGCAAGAGGGACCAAGGCACTGAAGCTTTCTTT.

This clonotype is classed as medium-sized. This chain links TRBV5-4 with TRBJ1-2; D remains ambiguous. The CDR3 loop spans 12 amino acids. Trimming took off 0 bases at V and 4 bases at J, with 4 bases between the two ends. The germline CDR1 and CDR2 sequences are SGHNT and YYREEE (reference sequence). CDR3 residues: CASSLDSYGYTF. CDR3 bases: TGTGCCAGCAGCTTGGACAGCTATGGCTACACCTTC.

The rearrangement uses TRBV11-2 and TRBJ2-5; 7 nucleotides align to TRBD1. In germline, CDR1 is SGHAT, CDR2 FQNNGV. The CDR3 runs 15 residues. Trimming at V came to 5 bases and at J to 2 bases, leaving 8 bases not matched to a gene. CDR3 in DNA: TGTGCCAGCAGCGTCGGGACAGCCGAACAAGAGACCCAGTACTTC. It translates to CASSVGTAEQETQYF. Drawing the rest from reference TRBV11-2 and TRBJ2-5, the complete variable domain is EAGVAQSPRYKIIEKRQSVAFWCNPISGHATLYWYQQILGQGPKLLIQFQNNGVVDDSQLPKDRFSAERLKGVDSTLKIQPAKLEDSAVYLCASSVGTAEQETQYFGPGTRLLVL.

This clonotype was found a few times. The chain carries TRBV12-3 or TRBV12-4 and TRBJ2-3, with 12 bases aligning to TRBD2. The CDR3 has 16 residues. Trimming removed 5 bases from V and 3 bases from J; junction bases left unmatched: 6. This CDR3 is CASSVGLAGLTDTQYF. DNA for the CDR3: TGTGCCAGCAGTGTAGGACTAGCGGGACTGACAGATACGCAGTATTTT.

This chain connects TRBV20-1 to TRBJ2-5, with TRBD2 matching 8 bases. V gave up 8 bases and J gave up 1 base; unmatched junction bases: 3. Germline V lookup: CDR1 DFQATT, CDR2 SNEGSKA (reference sequence). The length of the CDR3 is 12 residues. The CDR3, as DNA: TGCAGTCTCGGGACTAGCCAAGAGACCCAGTACTTC. Its translation: CSLGTSQETQYF.

The rearrangement links TRBV6-5 to TRBJ2-1; D remains unclear. Germline lookup yields CDR1 MNHEY and CDR2 SVGAGI. Deletions cut 6 bases from V and 5 bases from J, with 17 bases between. The CDR3 length is 15 residues. The CDR3 bases are TGTGCCAGCAGCTTTAGAGTGAATGGGAACAATGAGCAGTTCTTC. Its translation: CASSFRVNGNNEQFF.

This clonotype was seen more than once but under ten times. At one end the junction does not follow the germline gene, possibly because of a read error. V gene TRBV29-1 combines with J gene TRBJ2-2, with 7 bases aligning to TRBD1. In germline, CDR1 is SQVTM, CDR2 ANQGSEA. This CDR3 is 13 amino acids long. In DNA, the CDR3 is TGCAGCGTGGAAGGGACAGTGGCCGGGGAGCTGTTTTTT. Translating it yields CSVEGTVAGELFF.

This clonotype was detected only a few times. V is TRBV20-1 and J is TRBJ2-2; D is ambiguous. Germline loops: CDR1 DFQATT, CDR2 SNEGSKA (reference sequence). There are 14 residues in the CDR3. Deletions cut 1 base from V and 6 bases from J, with 12 bases between. CDR3 DNA: TGCAGTGCTAGAGGAAGTTGGAATCCCGGGGAGCTGTTTTTT. Encoded protein: CSARGSWNPGELFF.

In its sample, this clonotype was seen a few times. The chain employs TRBV20-1 and TRBJ2-2; no firm D call. Germline V gene data show CDR1 as DFQATT and CDR2 as SNEGSKA (reference sequence). There are 12 residues in the CDR3. Trimming shortened V by 0 bases and J by 9 bases, and 8 bases separated the two germline ends. CDR3 loop: CSARDNSRELFF. CDR3 sequence (DNA): TGCAGTGCTAGAGATAACTCGAGGGAGCTGTTTTTT.

The chain carries TRBV7-2 and TRBJ2-3, with D tentatively TRBD1 (5 bases). Deletions cut 5 bases from V and 0 bases from J, with 15 bases between. Germline-derived CDR1 and CDR2 are SGHTA and FQGNSA. This CDR3 contains 16 residues. The CDR3 loop is CASSLNRLPSTDTQYF. The CDR3 DNA is TGTGCCAGCAGCCTCAACAGGTTGCCTAGCACAGATACGCAGTATTTT.

The sample holds a few counts of this clonotype. The chain is built from TRBV20-1 and TRBJ2-4; TRBD1 agrees at 8 bases. The length of the CDR3 is 19 residues. Losses at the gene ends were 5 bases for V and 0 bases for J; bases not matched to a gene: 18. CDR1 and CDR2 from the germline V gene are DFQATT and SNEGSKA (reference sequence). In DNA form, the CDR3 reads TGCAGTGCTTCCGTGGGACAGGAAGGCTCGGGACTAGCCAAAAACATTCAGTACTTC. Amino acids: CSASVGQEGSGLAKNIQYF.

The chain employs TRBV12-3 or TRBV12-4 and TRBJ2-5; 8 nucleotides line up with TRBD2. The trim removed 3 bases at V and 5 bases at J, leaving 5 bases unmatched. The CDR3 length is 14 residues. The CDR3 nucleotides read TGTGCCAGCAGTTTCGGCGGGAGGCAGGAGACCCAGTACTTC. Protein product: CASSFGGRQETQYF.

The V call is TRBV14, the J call TRBJ1-1, with no clear D. This CDR3 contains 12 residues. The germline V and J ends were trimmed by 0 bases and 6 bases, with 5 bases remaining between them. Per germline, CDR1 SGHDN and CDR2 FVKESK. The CDR3 nucleotides read TGTGCCAGCAGCCAAGATCGAGCTGAAGCTTTCTTT. Translating it yields CASSQDRAEAFF. Together with reference TRBV14 and TRBJ1-1, the CDR3 gives the full variable domain: EAGVTQFPSHSVIEKGQTVTLRCDPISGHDNLYWYRRVMGKEIKFLLHFVKESKQDESGMPNNRFLAERTGGTYSTLKVQPAELEDSGVYFCASSQDRAEAFFGQGTRLTVV.

The chain is built from TRBV28 and TRBJ1-2; D gene uncertain. Per germline, CDR1 MDHEN and CDR2 SYDVKM. This CDR3 is 14 amino acids long. V was pared by 5 bases and J by 4 bases, with 14 bases between. The CDR3 bases are TGTGCCAGCAGTGAGGTTTCCCTAATCTATGGCTACACCTTC. This translates into CASSEVSLIYGYTF.

This chain joins TRBV12-3 or TRBV12-4 and TRBJ1-2, with D perhaps TRBD1 (5 bases). V lost 3 bases and J 6 bases, leaving 8 bases between the germline ends. CDR3 length: 12 amino acids. The CDR3 reads CASSFAGDGYTF. DNA for the CDR3: TGTGCCAGCAGTTTTGCGGGGGATGGCTACACCTTC.